This T cell receptor beta chain was observed in a study of cytomegalovirus exposure and HLA in healthy donors. V was pared by 3 bases and J by 3 bases, with 16 bases between. Germline loops: CDR1 SGHKS, CDR2 YYEKEE (reference sequence). There are 15 residues in the CDR3. For this clone: Its target is not known.

Participants comprised healthy donors of bone marrow. Study-level results: In vitro testing confirmed a few CMV-associated chains as specific for CMV antigens.

Primers: 60 Vbeta forward and 13 Jbeta reverse. Repertoires were generated with immunoSEQ multiplex PCR, while TCRdb's copy carries only in-frame clones and drops some. The table records about 200,000 clones, over 70% of them present only once. What was sequenced was PBMCs. The chain couples TRBV5-5 to TRBJ2-7, with TRBD1 as a possible D gene (5 bases). This receptor was taken from a boy younger than 10 in good health and CMV-seronegative. The CDR3 sequence: CASSSTDSPYYEQYF. CDR3 DNA sequence: TGTGCCAGCAGCTCGACAGACAGCCCCTACTACGAGCAGTACTTC.